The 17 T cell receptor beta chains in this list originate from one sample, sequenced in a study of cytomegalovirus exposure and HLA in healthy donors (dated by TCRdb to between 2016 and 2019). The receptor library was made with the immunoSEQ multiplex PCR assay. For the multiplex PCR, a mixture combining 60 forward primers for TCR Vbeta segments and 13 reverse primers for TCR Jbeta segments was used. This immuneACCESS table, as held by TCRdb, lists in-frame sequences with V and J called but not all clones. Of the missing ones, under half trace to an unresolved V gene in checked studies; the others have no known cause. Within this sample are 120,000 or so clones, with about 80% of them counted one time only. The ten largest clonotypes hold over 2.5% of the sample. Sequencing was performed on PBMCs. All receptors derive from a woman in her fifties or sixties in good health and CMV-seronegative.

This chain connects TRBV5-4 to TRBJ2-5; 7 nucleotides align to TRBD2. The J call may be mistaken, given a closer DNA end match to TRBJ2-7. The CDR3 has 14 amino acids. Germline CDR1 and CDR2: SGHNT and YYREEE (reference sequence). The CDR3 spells CASSWGGQDYEQYF. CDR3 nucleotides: TGTGCCAGCAGCTGGGGGGGTCAGGACTACGAGCAGTACTTC.

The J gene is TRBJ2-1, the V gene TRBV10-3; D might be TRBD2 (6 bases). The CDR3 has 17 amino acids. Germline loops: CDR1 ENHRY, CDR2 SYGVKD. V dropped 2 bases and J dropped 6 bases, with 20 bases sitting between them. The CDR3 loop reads CAISEVMTSFQVNEQFF. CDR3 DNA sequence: TGTGCCATCAGTGAGGTTATGACTAGTTTCCAAGTCAATGAGCAGTTCTTC.

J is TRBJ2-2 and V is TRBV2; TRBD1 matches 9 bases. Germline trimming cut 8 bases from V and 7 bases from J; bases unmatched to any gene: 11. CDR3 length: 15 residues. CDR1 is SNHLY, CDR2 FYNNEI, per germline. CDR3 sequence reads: CASQDGTGLRGELFF. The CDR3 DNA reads TGTGCCAGCCAAGACGGGACAGGGCTCCGCGGGGAGCTGTTTTTT.

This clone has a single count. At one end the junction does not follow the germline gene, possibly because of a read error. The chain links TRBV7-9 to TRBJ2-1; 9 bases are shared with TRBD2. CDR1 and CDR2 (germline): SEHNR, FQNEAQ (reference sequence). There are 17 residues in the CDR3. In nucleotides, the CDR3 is TGTTCCAGCAGCTTAGAGGGGCGGGAGGGGCTAAACAATGAGCAGTTCTTC. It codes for CSSSLEGREGLNNEQFF.

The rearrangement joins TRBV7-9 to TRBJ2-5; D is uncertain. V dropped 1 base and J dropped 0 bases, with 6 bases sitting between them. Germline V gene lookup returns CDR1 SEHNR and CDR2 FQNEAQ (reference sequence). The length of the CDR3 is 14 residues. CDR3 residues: CASSLDMNQETQYF. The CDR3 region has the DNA TGTGCCAGCAGCTTAGACATGAACCAAGAGACCCAGTACTTC.

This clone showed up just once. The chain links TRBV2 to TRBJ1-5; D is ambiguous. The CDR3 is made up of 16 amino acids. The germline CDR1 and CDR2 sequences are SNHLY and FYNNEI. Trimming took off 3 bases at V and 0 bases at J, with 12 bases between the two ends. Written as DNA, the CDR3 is TGTGCCAGCAGTGATCGGCAGGACTATAGCAATCAGCCCCAGCATTTT. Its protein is CASSDRQDYSNQPQHF.

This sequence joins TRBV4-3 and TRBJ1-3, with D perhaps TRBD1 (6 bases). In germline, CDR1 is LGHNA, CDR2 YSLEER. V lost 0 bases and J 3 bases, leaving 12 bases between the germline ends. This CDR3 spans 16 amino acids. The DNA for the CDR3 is TGCGCCAGCAGCCAAGATGTAGGGGGTATTGGAAACACCATATATTTT. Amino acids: CASSQDVGGIGNTIYF.

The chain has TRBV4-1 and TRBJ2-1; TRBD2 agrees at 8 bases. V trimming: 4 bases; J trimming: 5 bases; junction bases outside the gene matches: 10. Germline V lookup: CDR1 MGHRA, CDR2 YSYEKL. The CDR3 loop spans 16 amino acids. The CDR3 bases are TGCGCCAGCAGCCCGAGATCGGGAGGGCCCAACAATGAGCAGTTCTTC. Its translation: CASSPRSGGPNNEQFF.

The CDR3 DNA is TGTGCCAGCTCACCTCCCGCTCGACAGGGGAGTGGGTATTTT. Amino acid sequence: CASSPPARQGSGYF. The chain employs TRBV18 and TRBJ2-3; 8 bases are shared with TRBD1. After removal of 3 bases from V and 14 bases from J, the junction contained 13 bases not matched to a gene. This CDR3 spans 14 amino acids. Germline V gene sequence: CDR1 KGHSH, CDR2 LQKENI.

In DNA form, the CDR3 reads TGCAGCGCCCGAACGCAGGGGCCCGCAAACAATCAGCCCCAGCATTTT. Translation gives CSARTQGPANNQPQHF. The chain uses TRBV29-1 and TRBJ1-5; D is perhaps TRBD1 (6 bases). The CDR3 contains 16 residues. Germline loops: CDR1 SQVTM, CDR2 ANQGSEA. Trimming took 7 bases from V and 3 from J, leaving 22 bases between them.

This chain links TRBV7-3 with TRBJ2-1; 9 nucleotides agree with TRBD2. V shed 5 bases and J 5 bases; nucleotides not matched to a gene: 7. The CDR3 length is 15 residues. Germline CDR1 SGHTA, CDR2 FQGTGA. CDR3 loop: CASSRSGSPDNEQFF. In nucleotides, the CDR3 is TGTGCCAGCAGCCGTAGCGGGAGTCCCGACAATGAGCAGTTCTTC. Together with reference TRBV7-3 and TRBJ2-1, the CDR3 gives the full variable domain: GAGVSQTPSNKVTEKGKYVELRCDPISGHTALYWYRQSLGQGPEFLIYFQGTGAADDSGLPNDRFFAVRPEGSVSTLKIQRTERGDSAVYLCASSRSGSPDNEQFFGPGTRLTVL.

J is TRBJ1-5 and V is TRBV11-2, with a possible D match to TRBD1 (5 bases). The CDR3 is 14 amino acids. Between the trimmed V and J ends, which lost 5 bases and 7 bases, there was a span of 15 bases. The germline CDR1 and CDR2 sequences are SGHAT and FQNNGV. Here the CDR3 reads CASSPGGDTQPQHF. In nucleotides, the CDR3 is TGTGCCAGCAGCCCGGGAGGGGATACCCAGCCCCAGCATTTT.

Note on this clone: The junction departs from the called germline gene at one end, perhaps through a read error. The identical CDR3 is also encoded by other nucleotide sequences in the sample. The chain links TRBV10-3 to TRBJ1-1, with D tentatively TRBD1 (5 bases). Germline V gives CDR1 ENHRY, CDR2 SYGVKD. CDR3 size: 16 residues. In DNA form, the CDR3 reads TGTGCTATCAGTGAGTCGGGGGGATACATGAACACTGAAGCTTTCTTT. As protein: CAISESGGYMNTEAFF.

The CDR3 DNA reads TGTGCCAGCAGCTTGTGGCAGGGGGACAATGAGCAGTTCTTC. Translated, it gives CASSLWQGDNEQFF. This chain uses TRBV5-4 with TRBJ2-1, with 7 bases fitting TRBD1. Germline lookup yields CDR1 SGHNT and CDR2 YYREEE (reference sequence). Germline trimming cut 1 base from V and 5 bases from J; bases unmatched to any gene: 3. The CDR3 runs 14 residues. Together with reference TRBV5-4 and TRBJ2-1, the CDR3 gives the full variable domain: ETGVTQSPTHLIKTRGQQVTLRCSSQSGHNTVSWYQQALGQGPQFIFQYYREEENGRGNFPPRFSGLQFPNYSSELNVNALELDDSALYLCASSLWQGDNEQFFGPGTRLTVL.

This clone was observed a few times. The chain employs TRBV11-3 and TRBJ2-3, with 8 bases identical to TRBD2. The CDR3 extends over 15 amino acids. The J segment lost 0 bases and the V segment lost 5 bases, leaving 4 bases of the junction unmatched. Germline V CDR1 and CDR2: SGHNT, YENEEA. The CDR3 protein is CASSPAGASTDTQYF. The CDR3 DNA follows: TGTGCCAGCAGCCCAGCGGGAGCTAGCACAGATACGCAGTATTTT.

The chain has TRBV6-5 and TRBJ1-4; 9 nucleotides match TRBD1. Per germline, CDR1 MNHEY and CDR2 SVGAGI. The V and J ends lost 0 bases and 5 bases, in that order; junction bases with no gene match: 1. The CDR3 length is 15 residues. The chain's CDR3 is CASSYSGTGNEKLFF. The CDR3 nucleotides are TGTGCCAGCAGTTACTCCGGGACAGGGAATGAAAAACTGTTTTTT.

The CDR3 DNA sequence: TGCGCCAGCAGCCCTGTGACTAGCTCGAACACCGGGGAGCTGTTTTTT. Translation: CASSPVTSSNTGELFF. The chain joins TRBV4-1 to TRBJ2-2, with 7 nucleotides matching TRBD2. The CDR3 contains 16 residues. After removal of 4 bases from V and 0 bases from J, the junction contained 5 bases not matched to a gene. Germline V gene sequence: CDR1 MGHRA, CDR2 YSYEKL.